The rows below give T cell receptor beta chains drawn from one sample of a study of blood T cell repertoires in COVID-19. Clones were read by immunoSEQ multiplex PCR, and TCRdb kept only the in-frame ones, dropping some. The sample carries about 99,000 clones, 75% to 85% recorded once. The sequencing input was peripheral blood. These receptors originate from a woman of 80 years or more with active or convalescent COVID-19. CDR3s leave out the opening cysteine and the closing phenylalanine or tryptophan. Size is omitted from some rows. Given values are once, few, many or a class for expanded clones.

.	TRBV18	ASASLKRTQY
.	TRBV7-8	ASSPRTGSGELF
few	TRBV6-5	ASSYSTPGVYGYT
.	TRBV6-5	ASSYVSSGANVLT
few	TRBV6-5	ASSPGANYGYT
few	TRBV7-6	ASSSLTGKNHEQY
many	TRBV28	ASSPFRDSGRSDEQY
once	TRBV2	ASSAGLGGNIQY
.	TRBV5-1	ASSPNYNEQF
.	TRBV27	ASSLSDRGYGYT
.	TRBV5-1	ASSLGQGAGNTIY
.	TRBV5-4	ASSSGTGLQETQY
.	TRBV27	ASSLFGTTNEKLF
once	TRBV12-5	ASGLSRSSGPADTQY
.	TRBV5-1	ASSLTGTADTQY
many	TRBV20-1	SASLGSTEAF
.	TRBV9	ASSLELAGHYEQY
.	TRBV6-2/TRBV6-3	ASSRRQGGYT
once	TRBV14	ASSQVGMGLVV
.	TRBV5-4	ASSLAGVKDTQY
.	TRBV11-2	ASSLYVGQPQH
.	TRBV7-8	ASSLEVQFLEDQPQH
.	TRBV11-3	ASSYRENTGELF
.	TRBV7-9	ASARGTALNYGYT
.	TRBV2	ASSAERPAGVGKETQY
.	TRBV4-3	ASSHRLAGVWNTQY
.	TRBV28	ASRAQGYSGNTIY
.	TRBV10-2	ASRPGQGNEKLF
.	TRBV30	AWMKTGRTDTQY
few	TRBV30	AWSAAGLGQPQH
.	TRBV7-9	ASSKRLAGEDEQF
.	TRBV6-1	ASSEAQGMGQY
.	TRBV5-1	ASSLISGSEQY
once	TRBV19	ASTIGRGRSTGELF
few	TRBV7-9	ASSLGPPSYEQY
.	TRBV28	ASSLWGRNQPQH
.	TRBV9	ASSPYTDTQY
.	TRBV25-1	ASRLYNEQF
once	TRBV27	ASRKAGTEHQPQH
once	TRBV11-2	ASSLRTDTQY
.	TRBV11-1	ASSRGAGEPYEQY
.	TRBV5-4	ASSLADSGYLETQY
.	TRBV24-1	ATSRGQGNNEQF
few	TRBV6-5	ASSQSDRERYGYT
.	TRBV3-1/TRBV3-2	ASSQRRGPLLYEQY
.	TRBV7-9	ASSLGALASYNEQF
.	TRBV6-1	ASSAAWTSGRTDTQY
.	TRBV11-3	ASSPAGTSRTGELF
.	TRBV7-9	ASSPPGTSINEQF
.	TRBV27	ASSLSNRVNYGYT
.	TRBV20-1	SASGGGYEQY
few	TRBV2	ASSVSGSSGNTIY
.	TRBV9	ASSVGQRELDEQY
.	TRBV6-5	ASSFQGGGVEKLF
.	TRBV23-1	ASSQGSGVAKNIQY
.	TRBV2	ASSESGASGRSEQF
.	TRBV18	ASSGNRDRNQPQH